Listed below are T cell receptor beta chains from one sample, sequenced in a study of blood T cell repertoires in COVID-19. Sequenced by immunoSEQ multiplex PCR; TCRdb stores in-frame clones only, minus some. The table has roughly 200,000 clones, roughly 76% seen once. The specimen was peripheral blood. Every receptor here comes from a woman between 40 and 50 years old with COVID-19, enrolled during active disease. The CDR3 runs from the conserved cysteine through the conserved F or W. The D gene is left open where the match is weak. The size of a clone is reported for some rows only, either as once, few or many, or as a class for expanded clones.

TRBJ1-6 TRBD1 TRBV7-8 . TGTGCCAGCAGCCTCCCAGGGGGCTGGGGACCCCTCCACTTT CASSLPGGWGPLHF
TRBJ2-3 TRBD2 TRBV3-1/TRBV3-2 once TGTGCCAGCAGCCAAGATCACGGGGGGAAAACAGATACGCAGTATTTT CASSQDHGGKTDTQYF
TRBJ2-5 . TRBV20-1 . TGCAGTGCTAGTCTCGAGACCCAGTACTTC CSASLETQYF
TRBJ2-3 . TRBV10-2 . TGCGCCAGCAGTGGGTGGGGACAACGCACAGATACGCAGTATTTT CASSGWGQRTDTQYF
TRBJ2-5 TRBD2 TRBV5-1 . TGCGCCAGCAGCCACAGCGGGATTGGAGAGGAGACCCAGTACTTC CASSHSGIGEETQYF
TRBJ2-1 TRBD1 TRBV5-5 . TGTGCCAGCAGCCAAGGCCAGGGGGCAAAGCATAATGAGCAGTTCTTC CASSQGQGAKHNEQFF
TRBJ1-4 . TRBV7-9 . TGTGCCAGCAGTGCAACAGGGTTTGAAAAACTGTTTTTT CASSATGFEKLFF
TRBJ1-5 . TRBV30 . TGTGCCTGGAGTCTCCGGAGGGGTAGCAATCAGCCCCAGCATTTT CAWSLRRGSNQPQHF
TRBJ1-1 . TRBV2 few TGTGCCAGCATAATTGAGTTGAACACTGAAGCTTTCTTT CASIIELNTEAFF
TRBJ2-2 TRBD2 TRBV6-1 . TGTGCCAGCAGTGAAGATGCGGCTAGCGGTAACACCGGGGAGCTGTTTTTT CASSEDAASGNTGELFF
TRBJ2-3 . TRBV20-1 . TGCAGTGCTAGTTCCCCTCTGCGGGGGCTAGATACGCAGTATTTT CSASSPLRGLDTQYF
TRBJ1-2 . TRBV7-9 few TGTGCCAGCAGCTTAGGAGAGGGGGATGGCTACACCTTC CASSLGEGDGYTF
TRBJ1-2 . TRBV29-1 . TGCAGCGTTGTTTTGGACACCGCGAACTATGGCTACACCTTC CSVVLDTANYGYTF
TRBJ2-1 TRBD2 TRBV7-8 . TGTGCCAGCAGCTCCCGACTAGCGGGGGGTGAGAATGAGCAGTTCTTC CASSSRLAGGENEQFF
TRBJ2-7 . TRBV2 . TGTGCCAGCATGCAGGGGGGTATGTACGAGCAGTACTTC CASMQGGMYEQYF
TRBJ2-5 TRBD1 TRBV18 . TGTGCCAGCTCACCACAGGGGACAGACAGTGAGACCCAGTACTTC CASSPQGTDSETQYF
TRBJ2-5 . TRBV5-1 . TGCGCCAGCAGCCCTCCCCACGGGGAGACCCAGTACTTC CASSPPHGETQYF
TRBJ1-1 . TRBV30 . TGTGCCTGGGGTTCGAGAAACACTGAAGCTTTCTTT CAWGSRNTEAFF
TRBJ2-2 TRBD2 TRBV14 once TGTGCCAGCAGCGGAGGTTGGGACGGGAGGACGAACACCGGGGAGCTGTTTTTT CASSGGWDGRTNTGELFF
TRBJ1-2 TRBD1 TRBV20-1 . TGCAGTGCTTTAGGGGGCGCGGGCTACACCTTC CSALGGAGYTF